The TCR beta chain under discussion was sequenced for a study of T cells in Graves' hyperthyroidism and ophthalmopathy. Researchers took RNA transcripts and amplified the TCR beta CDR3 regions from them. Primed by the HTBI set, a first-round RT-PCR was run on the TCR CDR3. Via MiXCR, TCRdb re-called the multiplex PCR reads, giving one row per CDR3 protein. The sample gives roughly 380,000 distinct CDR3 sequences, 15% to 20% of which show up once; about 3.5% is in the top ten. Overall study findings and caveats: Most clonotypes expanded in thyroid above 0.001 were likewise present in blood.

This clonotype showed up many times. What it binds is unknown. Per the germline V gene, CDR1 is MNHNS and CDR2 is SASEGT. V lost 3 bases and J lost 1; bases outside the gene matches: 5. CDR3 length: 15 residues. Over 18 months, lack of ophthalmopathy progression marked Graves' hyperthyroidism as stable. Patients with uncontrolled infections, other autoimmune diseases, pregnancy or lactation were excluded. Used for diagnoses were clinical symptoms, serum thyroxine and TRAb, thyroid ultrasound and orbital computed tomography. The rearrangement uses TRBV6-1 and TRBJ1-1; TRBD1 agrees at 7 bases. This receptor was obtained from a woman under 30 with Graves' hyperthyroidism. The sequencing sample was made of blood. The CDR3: CASSDKDRWNTEAFF. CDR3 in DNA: TGTGCCAGCAGTGACAAGGACAGGTGGAACACTGAAGCTTTCTTT.